One T cell receptor (beta chain) is described in this entry. The sample belongs to a study of blood T cell repertoires in COVID-19. This CDR3 is built from 14 residues. The V gene's germline CDR1 is MGHRA and CDR2 YSYEKL. Trimming shortened V by 2 bases and J by 2 bases, and 9 bases separated the two germline ends. The assay was immunoSEQ multiplex PCR, and TCRdb's table has in-frame clones only and misses some. The table shows some 220,000 clones, with roughly 88% occurring only once. The clonotype originates from a man over 45 with active or convalescent COVID-19. This chain joins TRBV4-1 and TRBJ1-1; no clear D gene. Sequenced sample: peripheral blood. CDR3 in amino acids: CASSQLLLNTEAFF. In nucleotides, the CDR3 is TGCGCCAGCAGCCAACTGCTCCTAAACACTGAAGCTTTCTTT.